These 12 T cell receptor beta chains were all obtained from the same sample, sequenced in a study of T cells expressing NK-cell markers. For each CDR3 protein, TCRdb gives one entry from its re-call of the 5' RACE reads, without DNA. This sample contains under 600,000 distinct CDR3 sequences. What was sequenced was blood T cells: a sorted CD56 or NKG2C T cell subset, CD4+ or CD8+ T cells, or bulk PBMC T cells (not recorded which). Receptor source: a woman aged 50 to 60 in good health.

CDR3 region: CASSQAAVLSNTEAFF. This chain links TRBV4-1 with TRBJ1-1. The CDR3 sequence is 16 residues long. Germline CDR1 MGHRA, CDR2 YSYEKL.

The V and J genes are TRBV3-1 and TRBJ2-2; TCRdb lists TRBD2, though no DNA is available to test this call. The CDR3 is 16 amino acids. The germline CDR1 and CDR2 sequences are LGHDT and YNNKEL (reference sequence). The CDR3 is CASSRLAGGGTGELFF.

V and J are TRBV11-2 and TRBJ1-5; TCRdb lists TRBD1, though no DNA is available to test this call. The CDR3 runs 15 residues. Germline V gives CDR1 SGHAT, CDR2 FQNNGV. CDR3 residues: CASSLGDRVNQPQHF. Based on the CDR3 plus reference TRBV11-2 and TRBJ1-5, the full variable domain is EAGVAQSPRYKIIEKRQSVAFWCNPISGHATLYWYQQILGQGPKLLIQFQNNGVVDDSQLPKDRFSAERLKGVDSTLKIQPAKLEDSAVYLCASSLGDRVNQPQHFGDGTRLSIL.

V is TRBV4-2 and J is TRBJ2-1; TCRdb lists TRBD2, though no DNA is available to test this call. Germline V CDR1 and CDR2: LGHNA, YNFKEQ. CDR3 length equals 18 residues. CDR3 sequence reads: CASSQADTGLGSGYEQFF.

The rearrangement links TRBV6-2 or TRBV6-3 to TRBJ2-1; TCRdb returns TRBD2, unconfirmable since there is no DNA. Germline-derived CDR1 and CDR2 are MNHEY and SVGEGT. The CDR3 length is 16 residues. CDR3 loop: CASSYDLAGAGPEQFF.

The chain combines TRBV27 with TRBJ1-1; TCRdb outputs TRBD1, but without DNA this stays unchecked. The CDR3 contains 16 residues. The germline gives CDR1 MNHEY, CDR2 SMNVEV (reference sequence). This CDR3 reads CASSLFLQGMNTEAFF.

CDR3 residues: CASSHPGLAGGPDKNIQYF. The chain employs TRBV4-1 and TRBJ2-4; TCRdb's D call, TRBD2, is unchecked because there is no DNA. The CDR3 covers 19 residues. Germline lookup yields CDR1 MGHRA and CDR2 YSYEKL.

The rearrangement joins TRBV11-3 to TRBJ2-1; there is no DNA to check the TCRdb D call of TRBD2. The CDR3 totals 15 residues. Germline CDR1 and CDR2: SGHNT and YENEEA. The chain's CDR3 is CASSLDSGRDNEQFF. Based on the CDR3 plus reference TRBV11-3 and TRBJ2-1, the full variable domain is EAGVVQSPRYKIIEKKQPVAFWCNPISGHNTLYWYLQNLGQGPELLIRYENEEAVDDSQLPKDRFSAERLKGVDSTLKIQPAELGDSAVYLCASSLDSGRDNEQFFGPGTRLTVL.

The chain uses TRBV28 and TRBJ2-1; no DNA is available, so the TRBD1 call from TCRdb remains unchecked. In germline, CDR1 is MDHEN, CDR2 SYDVKM. The length of the CDR3 is 14 residues. Here the CDR3 reads CASSSTALYNEQFF.

The CDR3 protein is CASILPQKHNSPLHF. The rearrangement links TRBV7-9 to TRBJ1-6. Germline V lookup: CDR1 SEHNR, CDR2 FQNEAQ (reference sequence). CDR3 size: 15 residues.

This chain uses TRBV20-1 with TRBJ2-1. The CDR3 runs to 12 residues. Germline CDR1 DFQATT, CDR2 SNEGSKA (reference sequence). The CDR3: CSARGTSNEQFF.

This chain links TRBV28 with TRBJ2-1; there is no DNA to check the TCRdb D call of TRBD2. This CDR3 is built from 13 residues. The V gene's germline CDR1 is MDHEN and CDR2 SYDVKM. The CDR3 here is CASSEAGYNEQFF.